The rows below give T cell receptor beta chains drawn from one sample of a study of response to subunit inactivated influenza vaccine. Each CDR3 protein is one row after TCRdb ran MiXCR on the RT-PCR reads. The table records fewer than 800,000 distinct CDR3 sequences, about 15% of them present only once. Material: PBMCs from blood, obtained about 12 days after vaccination. These receptors were collected from a man in his fifties or sixties who received an inactivated influenza vaccine. The CDR3 runs from the conserved cysteine through the conserved F or W. A D gene is named only where the DNA matches it firmly. The listing skips clone size in some rows; elsewhere it reads once, few, many or a size class.

j_gene | v_gene | d_gene | abundance | CDR3nt | CDR3aa
TRBJ2-7 | TRBV5-1 | TRBD2 | NA | TGCGCCAGCAGCCCCGGGACTAGCGGGCTCTTTTACGAGCAGTACTTC | CASSPGTSGLFYEQYF
TRBJ2-1 | TRBV28 | TRBD2 | NA | TGTGCCAGCAGTTTTCCTCCGGGAGGGCAAGTTAACATCCTACGTTACAATGAGCAGTTCTTC | CASSFPPGGQVNILRYNEQFF
TRBJ1-1 | TRBV29-1 | NA | many | TGCAGCGTTCATCAGGGGAACACTGAAGCTTTCTTT | CSVHQGNTEAFF
TRBJ2-7 | TRBV6-5 | TRBD1 | many | TGTGCCAGCAGTTTCGACAGGGGCTCCGAGCAGTACTTC | CASSFDRGSEQYF
TRBJ1-5 | TRBV6-2/TRBV6-3 | NA | few | TGTGCCAGCAGTTATATTCCGGGAACCTCGCGGCGTCAGCCCCAGCATTTT | CASSYIPGTSRRQPQHF
TRBJ2-5 | TRBV20-1 | NA | few | TGCAGTGCTAGAGATTTGGAGACACCCCAAGAGACCCAGTACTTC | CSARDLETPQETQYF
TRBJ2-5 | TRBV5-1 | NA | few | TGCGCCAGCAGCTTGGTGACTTTTGGGGAGACCCAGTACTTC | CASSLVTFGETQYF
TRBJ1-4 | TRBV20-1 | NA | NA | TGCAGTGCTCCCTTTGATCAAAAACTGTTTTTT | CSAPFDQKLFF
TRBJ2-1 | TRBV10-3 | NA | NA | TGTGCCATCAGTGAGCAGGCCTACAATGAGCAGTTCTTC | CAISEQAYNEQFF
TRBJ2-5 | TRBV9 | NA | many | TGTGCCAGCAGCGTAGGGACTTGGCAAGGTACCCAGTACTTC | CASSVGTWQGTQYF
TRBJ1-1 | TRBV7-9 | NA | NA | TGTGCCAGCAGCTCACGGGGTCCGGTCGAAGCTTTCTTT | CASSSRGPVEAFF
TRBJ1-2 | TRBV12-3/TRBV12-4 | NA | NA | TGTGCCAGCAGTCTTCGACAGATGGAGGGCTACACCTTC | CASSLRQMEGYTF
TRBJ2-1 | TRBV2 | TRBD1 | NA | TGTGCCAGCAGACCCGACAGGGGGTCCTACAATGAGCAGTTCTTC | CASRPDRGSYNEQFF
TRBJ2-7 | TRBV2 | NA | NA | TGTGCCAGCAGTGTCCACGAGCAGTACTTC | CASSVHEQYF
TRBJ2-2 | TRBV5-1 | TRBD1 | NA | TGCGCCAGCAGCTTGGGAGGACAGGGGGCCGGGGAGCTGTTTTTT | CASSLGGQGAGELFF
TRBJ2-3 | TRBV11-3 | NA | few | TGTGCCAGCAGCTTACCGACCCGTGGAGATACGCAGTATTTT | CASSLPTRGDTQYF
TRBJ2-1 | TRBV12-3/TRBV12-4 | NA | few | TGTGCCAGCAGTAGGGGCTCACTCAGGGAGCAGTTCTTC | CASSRGSLREQFF
TRBJ2-5 | TRBV10-2 | TRBD2 | few | TGCGCCACCCGAGCCAACCTAGCGGGAGGGATAGAGACCCAGTACTTC | CATRANLAGGIETQYF
TRBJ2-7 | TRBV11-2 | TRBD1 | NA | TGTGCCAGCAGCCACCAGGGACAGGGACTCTACGAGCAGTACTTC | CASSHQGQGLYEQYF
TRBJ1-6 | TRBV2 | NA | NA | TGTGCCAGCGGGGATCCTAATAATTCACCCCTCCACTTT | CASGDPNNSPLHF
TRBJ2-3 | TRBV7-2 | NA | NA | TGTGCCAGCAGCTCATTAAGACAGGCTTACAGCACAGATACGCAGTATTTT | CASSSLRQAYSTDTQYF
TRBJ2-7 | TRBV15 | NA | NA | TGTGCCACCAGCACTAAGATGGCCCAAAACTACGAGCAGTACTTC | CATSTKMAQNYEQYF
TRBJ2-1 | TRBV7-9 | NA | many | TGTGCCAGCAGCTTAGGGGAAAGCTCCTACAATGAGCAGTTCTTC | CASSLGESSYNEQFF
TRBJ2-5 | TRBV5-1 | TRBD1 | many | TGCGCCAGCAGGACTCAGGGGGTCGGATTCGAGACCCAGTACTTC | CASRTQGVGFETQYF
TRBJ2-1 | TRBV20-1 | TRBD2 | NA | TGCAGTGCTAGAGATCTACGGACTAGCGCCCACAATGAGCAGTTCTTC | CSARDLRTSAHNEQFF
TRBJ2-3 | TRBV5-4 | NA | NA | TGTGCCAGCAGCTTGGCGTACAGCAACACAGATACGCAGTATTTT | CASSLAYSNTDTQYF
TRBJ2-1 | TRBV20-1 | TRBD1 | few | TGCAGTACCTATTTAAGACGGCAGGGGGCCCGCAATGAGCAGTTCTTC | CSTYLRRQGARNEQFF
TRBJ2-1 | TRBV29-1 | TRBD1 | many | TGCAGCGCCGGTACTGGGACAGTTAGGAATGAGCAGTTCTTC | CSAGTGTVRNEQFF
TRBJ2-3 | TRBV5-1 | NA | few | TGCGCCAGCAGCCCGGAGGTAGGGAATACGCAGTATTTT | CASSPEVGNTQYF
TRBJ2-5 | TRBV4-2 | NA | NA | TGTGCCAGCAGCCAGGGATATCTCGGGGAGACCCAGTACTTC | CASSQGYLGETQYF
TRBJ1-5 | TRBV12-3/TRBV12-4 | NA | NA | TGTGCCAGCAGTTTACGGGACGGCAATCAGCCCCAGCATTTT | CASSLRDGNQPQHF
TRBJ2-3 | TRBV11-2 | NA | few | TGTGCCAGCGAAACGCCCCGCACAGATACGCAGTATTTT | CASETPRTDTQYF
TRBJ2-7 | TRBV29-1 | TRBD1 | few | TGCAGCGCCTTCTCACAGGGGGATCTCTACGAGCAGTACTTC | CSAFSQGDLYEQYF
TRBJ1-2 | TRBV5-1 | NA | NA | TGCGCCAGCAGCTCGCCGGGCCTTTCTTCCTACACCTTC | CASSSPGLSSYTF
TRBJ1-1 | TRBV20-1 | TRBD1 | NA | TGCAGTCCTAGAGGACAGGGGATGAACACTGAAGCTTTCTTT | CSPRGQGMNTEAFF
TRBJ2-7 | TRBV25-1 | NA | NA | TGTCCCAGCAGTGAGGGTAGCTCCTACGAGCAGTACTTC | CPSSEGSSYEQYF
TRBJ2-7 | TRBV20-1 | NA | NA | TGCAGTGCTGGACCTGGAGGATTCCACGAGCAGTACTTC | CSAGPGGFHEQYF
TRBJ2-1 | TRBV3-1 | TRBD2 | few | TGTGCCAGCAGCCAAGTATTAACCGGGGGGTACAATGAGCAGTTCTTC | CASSQVLTGGYNEQFF
TRBJ2-7 | TRBV2 | TRBD1 | few | TGTGCCAGCAGTGAAGGGGGGACAGGGTGGCTAGCGGAAAACTACGAGCAGTACTTC | CASSEGGTGWLAENYEQYF
TRBJ2-2 | TRBV7-8 | NA | many | TGTGCCAGCAGCAGGACAGAGACCGGGGAGCTGTTTTTT | CASSRTETGELFF
TRBJ1-5 | TRBV6-2/TRBV6-3 | NA | NA | TGTGCCAGCACCGGACAGCATAGCAATCAGCCCCAGCATTTT | CASTGQHSNQPQHF